This record looks at one T cell receptor (beta chain) sequence and its context. The antigen remains unidentified. Trimming took off 2 bases at V and 0 bases at J, with 8 bases between the two ends. Per germline, CDR1 MNHEY and CDR2 SVGAGI. The CDR3 has 14 amino acids. These data belong to a study of shared clonotypes between healthy human individuals. Findings and caveats of the study: Genetic and exposure-history diversity was limited by the few donors. The study sampled only blood, and tissue repertoires likely differ.

Sequenced by immunoSEQ multiplex PCR; TCRdb stores in-frame clones only, minus some. The sample shows some 2.4 million clones, 90% to 95% of them seen only once. The sequence was obtained from a man aged 18 to 35 in good health. Some clones in this sample may be carry-over from other donors' samples. Sample: naive CD4+ T cells from PBMCs. The subset was: CD45RA+ positively selected. V and J are TRBV6-5 and TRBJ2-7, with no clear D. The CDR3 reads CASSYAQDSYEQYF. In DNA form, the CDR3 reads TGTGCCAGCAGTTACGCCCAAGACTCCTACGAGCAGTACTTC.